A selection of T cell receptor beta chains follows, all from one sample in a study of human T cells and chemical hapten exposure. Using its own MiXCR run on the RACE reads, TCRdb lists one record per CDR3 protein. The repertoire includes about 120,000 distinct CDR3 sequences, roughly 13% of them detected once, and around 2.8% sits in the top ten. The source was whole blood, collected in connection with sensitization to the hapten diphenylcyclopropenone (DPC). All receptors derive from a woman aged 18-29 years with alopecia areata. Some clones in this sample may be carry-over from other donors' samples. Each CDR3 is given with its conserved first and last residue. The D gene is left open where the match is weak. Size is stated for part of the rows, as once, few or many counts, or as a class when the clone is expanded.

J gene,V gene,clone size,D gene,CDR3 DNA,CDR3 protein
TRBJ2-1,TRBV11-3,many,.,TGTGCCAGCAGCTTACCCCTCTCGACCTACAATGAGCAGTTCTTC,CASSLPLSTYNEQFF
TRBJ2-5,TRBV6-6,many,.,TGTGCCAGCAGTTACTCAGGGTACCAAGAGACCCAGTACTTC,CASSYSGYQETQYF
TRBJ2-7,TRBV20-1,.,.,TGCAGTGCTAGAGATATGGGGGGAGTAACCTACGAGCAGTACTTC,CSARDMGGVTYEQYF
TRBJ1-6,TRBV27,many,.,TGTGCCAGCAGTCGGCAGGGCCCTTATAATTCACCCCTCCACTTT,CASSRQGPYNSPLHF
TRBJ1-2,TRBV11-2,.,TRBD1,TGTGCCAGCAGCCCAAACCGGGACAGGGTAAATGGCTACACCTTC,CASSPNRDRVNGYTF
TRBJ1-4,TRBV20-1,.,.,TGCAGTGCTGCAGCTCCAACTAATGAAAAACTGATTTTT,CSAAAPTNEKLIF
TRBJ1-5,TRBV20-1,few,.,TGCAGTGCTAGAGACGGGCAGTATAGCAATCAGCCCCAGCATTTT,CSARDGQYSNQPQHF
TRBJ2-7,TRBV20-1,.,.,TGCAGTGCTCGGGGGGGACAGGGTTTCTCCTACGAGCAGTACTTC,CSARGGQGFSYEQYF
TRBJ1-1,TRBV6-2/TRBV6-3,.,.,TGTGCCAGCAGTTACTCTACAGTGAACACTGAAGCTTTCTTT,CASSYSTVNTEAFF
TRBJ2-1,TRBV7-2,many,.,TGTGCCAGCAGCTTACCCCCTCGCGGGACCGAGCAGTTCTTC,CASSLPPRGTEQFF
TRBJ2-5,TRBV27,.,TRBD2,TGTGCCAGCAGTCCGGCTCGACTAGCGGTCCAAGAGACCCAGTACTTC,CASSPARLAVQETQYF
TRBJ1-4,TRBV3-1,few,.,TGTGCCAGCAGCCAAGGGGCAGGGCCTAATGAAAAACTGTTTTTT,CASSQGAGPNEKLFF
TRBJ2-7,TRBV3-1,.,.,TGTGCCAGCAGCCAAGAGCCGGGGGAGCAGTACTTC,CASSQEPGEQYF
TRBJ2-4,TRBV4-3,few,.,TGCGCCAGCAGCCAAGCGCGGGGAACCAAAAACATTCAGTACTTC,CASSQARGTKNIQYF
TRBJ2-2,TRBV7-7,.,.,TGTGCCAGCAGCTTACTCCAGACAACCGGGGAGCTGTTTTTT,CASSLLQTTGELFF
TRBJ1-1,TRBV18,few,.,TGTGCCAGCTCACACAATCAGGGTAACACTGAAGCTTTCTTT,CASSHNQGNTEAFF
TRBJ1-1,TRBV11-2,few,.,TGTGCCAGCAGCTCGAACAGGCCTGAAGCTTTCTTT,CASSSNRPEAFF
TRBJ1-1,TRBV20-1,.,TRBD1,TGCAGTCCAAGGACAGGGGATTCAACTGAAGCTTTCTTT,CSPRTGDSTEAFF
TRBJ1-6,TRBV29-1,few,.,TGCAGCGTTCGTATTTTTAGGGATTCACCCCTCCACTTT,CSVRIFRDSPLHF
TRBJ1-6,TRBV6-5,many,.,TGTGCCAGCAGTCAGGGCTTAAGCTCCTATAATTCACCCCTCCACTTT,CASSQGLSSYNSPLHF
TRBJ2-7,TRBV15,.,TRBD1,TGTGCCACCAGCAGAGATCAACAGGGGAGGCAGTACTTC,CATSRDQQGRQYF
TRBJ1-1,TRBV10-3,few,.,TGTGCCATCAGTGGGACAGAATTTTTAGCTTTCTTT,CAISGTEFLAFF
TRBJ2-1,TRBV29-1,many,TRBD2,TGCAGCGTTGCGGGTAGCGGGGGGGCCTACAATGAGCAGTTCTTC,CSVAGSGGAYNEQFF
TRBJ2-7,TRBV12-3/TRBV12-4,many,TRBD2,TGTGCCAGCCTTAGTACTAGCGGGGTAATCGGCGAGCAGTACTTC,CASLSTSGVIGEQYF
TRBJ1-6,TRBV9,few,.,TGTGCCAGCAGCCCGGGACCGCTGAATTCACCCCTCCACTTT,CASSPGPLNSPLHF
TRBJ2-5,TRBV29-1,many,TRBD1,TGCAGCGAGCAGGGGGACAAAGTAAAAGAGACCCAGTACTTC,CSEQGDKVKETQYF
TRBJ2-5,TRBV7-6,few,.,TGTGCCAGCAGCTTATTTGGAACATTCGAGACCCAGTACTTC,CASSLFGTFETQYF
TRBJ2-2,TRBV6-5,few,.,TGTGCCAGCAGTAAGAGGACTCCTAACGGGGAGCTGTTTTTT,CASSKRTPNGELFF
TRBJ2-7,TRBV13,many,.,TGTGCCAGCAGCTTAGGCCCCGTCACCTACGAGCAGTACTTC,CASSLGPVTYEQYF
TRBJ1-1,TRBV6-6,few,.,TGTGCCAGCAGCCTACCAGGGGCAGGGAGGCACACTGAAGCTTTCTTT,CASSLPGAGRHTEAFF
TRBJ2-2,TRBV24-1,few,.,TGTGCCACCCAGCTGACAGCGAACACCGGGGAGCTGTTTTTT,CATQLTANTGELFF
TRBJ1-5,TRBV6-6,few,.,TGTGCCAGCAGTTACTCATCGGGGGGCGTGAGCAATCAGCCCCAGCATTTT,CASSYSSGGVSNQPQHF
TRBJ2-1,TRBV20-1,.,TRBD2,TGCAGTGCTAGACCTAGCGGGGGCCCCACCTACAATGAGCAGTTCTTC,CSARPSGGPTYNEQFF